This TCR beta chain is drawn from a study of T cell responses to AZD1222 COVID-19 vaccine. Germline V gene sequence: CDR1 MNHNY, CDR2 SVGAGI (reference sequence). The V gene lost 6 bases and the J gene lost 1 base, with 14 bases spanning the gap. There are 15 residues in the CDR3. Method: immunoSEQ multiplex PCR; TCRdb's copy keeps in-frame clones and lacks some. The sample contains 55,000 to 75,000 clones, approximately 90% of which appear only once. Study conclusions and caveats: White British ancestry dominated among donors, who included more females, and clonal diversity was possibly underestimated. Spike-specific TCR depth and breadth grew after two AZD1222 doses. Just a handful of people given AZD1222 tested seropositive at baseline.

A note on this clone: Antigen unknown.

The chain joins TRBV6-6 to TRBJ2-3; possible D gene TRBD1, 6 bases. This clonotype originated in an adult in good health. Sequenced here: peripheral blood, sampled on day 0 of AZD1222 vaccination. CDR3 sequence: CASSADRMGTDTQYF. In DNA form, the CDR3 reads TGTGCCAGCAGCGCTGACAGGATGGGCACAGATACGCAGTATTTT.